Listed below are T cell receptor beta chains from one sample, sequenced in a study of cytomegalovirus exposure and HLA in healthy donors. The protocol was immunoSEQ multiplex PCR, while the TCRdb copy is restricted to in-frame clones and leaves out a portion. The data contain some 130,000 clones, around 10% of them singletons. Sequencing was done on a sample of PBMCs. The receptors derive from a woman aged 40 to 55 in good health and CMV-seropositive. Both conserved end residues are part of each CDR3. The order of the fields is clone size, J gene, V gene, D gene, CDR3 DNA, CDR3 protein. The D gene is left open where the match is weak. Size is omitted from some rows. Given values are once, few, many or a class for expanded clones.

- | TRBJ2-3 | TRBV7-3 | - | TGTGCCAGCAGCTATGACGCCCGCAGGGACAAAAGCACAGATACGCAGTATTTT | CASSYDARRDKSTDTQYF
- | TRBJ2-1 | TRBV5-6 | TRBD1 | TGTGCCAGCAGCCTCTCCTCACAGGGGAATGAGCAGTTCTTC | CASSLSSQGNEQFF
- | TRBJ2-1 | TRBV6-1 | - | TGTGCCAGCAGGCGGACCGGGAGTCACAATGAGCAGTTCTTC | CASRRTGSHNEQFF
- | TRBJ2-7 | TRBV5-4 | TRBD2 | TGTGCCAGCAGCCCGGTAGGGCGGGGGGGTGACGAGCAGTACTTC | CASSPVGRGGDEQYF
few | TRBJ2-1 | TRBV7-7 | - | TGTGCCAGCAGCTTGGGAGGGGGGGGACAAACGAGCTCCTACAATGAGCAGTTCTTC | CASSLGGGGQTSSYNEQFF
few | TRBJ1-5 | TRBV6-4 | TRBD1 | TGTGCCAGCAGTGACGCGAGGACAGGGCTGGTTCAGCCCCAGCATTTT | CASSDARTGLVQPQHF
few | TRBJ2-1 | TRBV4-3 | - | TGCGCCAGCAGCCAAGAAGGCGGCCCGCCTGGCAATGAGCAGTTCTTC | CASSQEGGPPGNEQFF
- | TRBJ2-2 | TRBV6-6 | - | TGTGCCAGCAGACGCCCTCCGGGCACCGGGGAGCTGTTTTTT | CASRRPPGTGELFF
few | TRBJ1-2 | TRBV5-4 | - | TGTGCCAGCAGCTACGGACAGCTCTATGGCTACACCTTC | CASSYGQLYGYTF
- | TRBJ2-3 | TRBV6-6 | - | TGTGCCAGCAGTGGCCTAGGCATATCTCGGGATACGCAGTATTTT | CASSGLGISRDTQYF
- | TRBJ2-5 | TRBV11-2 | TRBD2 | TGTGCCAGCAGCACCCGACTAGCGGGGCAAGAGACCCAGTACTTC | CASSTRLAGQETQYF
- | TRBJ2-2 | TRBV25-1 | TRBD1 | TGTGCCAGCAGTGAGTGGGGACAGGGGGCCTCCGGGGAGCTGTTTTTT | CASSEWGQGASGELFF
- | TRBJ1-1 | TRBV4-1 | TRBD1 | TGCGCCAGCAGCAACAAACAGGGGGCCGGTGTGAACACTGAAGCTTTCTTT | CASSNKQGAGVNTEAFF
- | TRBJ2-1 | TRBV6-5 | TRBD2 | TGTGCCAGCAGTCCCGGGACTAGCGGGGTTGGTGAGCAGTTCTTC | CASSPGTSGVGEQFF
- | TRBJ1-1 | TRBV5-1 | - | TGCGCCAGCACCCTTCCTGTCTCTGAAGCTTTCTTT | CASTLPVSEAFF
few | TRBJ2-2 | TRBV5-6 | TRBD2 | TGTGCCAGCAGCACCGGACTAGCGGGGTTCACCGGGGAGCTGTTTTTT | CASSTGLAGFTGELFF
few | TRBJ2-5 | TRBV7-2 | - | TGTGCCAGCAGCCAAGACCCGGGGGTAGGCGAGACCCAGTACTTC | CASSQDPGVGETQYF
- | TRBJ2-3 | TRBV5-1 | - | TGCGCCAGCAGCTTGGCGCCCAACCGGGATACGCAGTATTTT | CASSLAPNRDTQYF
- | TRBJ1-4 | TRBV5-1 | TRBD1 | TGCGCCAGCAGACCGGGACAGGGTCTTGAAAAACTGTTTTTT | CASRPGQGLEKLFF
few | TRBJ2-5 | TRBV11-2 | - | TGTGCCAGCAGCTCGTCCGCCGGGGGGCCCCACCTGACCCAGTACTTC | CASSSSAGGPHLTQYF
few | TRBJ1-4 | TRBV7-2 | TRBD1 | TGTGCCAGCAGCTCACAGGGGGCGCGGACTAATGAAAAACTGTTTTTT | CASSSQGARTNEKLFF
few | TRBJ2-3 | TRBV19 | TRBD2 | TGTGCCAGTCGGGGGGTGGGAGATACGCAGTATTTT | CASRGVGDTQYF
- | TRBJ1-1 | TRBV6-1 | TRBD1 | TGTGCCAGCAGTGATCCCCATGGAAGGGGACAGGGGAACACTGAAGCTTTCTTT | CASSDPHGRGQGNTEAFF
- | TRBJ2-1 | TRBV7-7 | TRBD2 | TGTGCCAGCAGCTTAGAACTAGCGGGTCACAATGAGCAGTTCTTC | CASSLELAGHNEQFF
few | TRBJ2-7 | TRBV6-4 | - | TGTGCCAGCAGTGACTCACCGCCCCAGGGAGGCGAGCAGTACTTC | CASSDSPPQGGEQYF
- | TRBJ2-3 | TRBV6-5 | - | TGTGCCAGCAGTTACTCGACAAGCTCGCCCACAGATACGCAGTATTTT | CASSYSTSSPTDTQYF
- | TRBJ2-1 | TRBV5-1 | TRBD1 | TGCGCCAGCAGCTTGGCCGGGACAGTCTACAATGAGCAGTTCTTC | CASSLAGTVYNEQFF
- | TRBJ1-1 | TRBV7-9 | - | TGTGCCAGCAGCTCACAGGGAAGCGGCGTTGAAGCTTTCTTT | CASSSQGSGVEAFF
few | TRBJ2-5 | TRBV2 | - | TGTGCCAGCACCGAAGGTGGCGGTAAAGAGACCCAGTACTTC | CASTEGGGKETQYF
- | TRBJ1-4 | TRBV6-6 | - | TGTGCCAGCAGTTACTCGTCGGATGAAAAACTGTTTTTT | CASSYSSDEKLFF